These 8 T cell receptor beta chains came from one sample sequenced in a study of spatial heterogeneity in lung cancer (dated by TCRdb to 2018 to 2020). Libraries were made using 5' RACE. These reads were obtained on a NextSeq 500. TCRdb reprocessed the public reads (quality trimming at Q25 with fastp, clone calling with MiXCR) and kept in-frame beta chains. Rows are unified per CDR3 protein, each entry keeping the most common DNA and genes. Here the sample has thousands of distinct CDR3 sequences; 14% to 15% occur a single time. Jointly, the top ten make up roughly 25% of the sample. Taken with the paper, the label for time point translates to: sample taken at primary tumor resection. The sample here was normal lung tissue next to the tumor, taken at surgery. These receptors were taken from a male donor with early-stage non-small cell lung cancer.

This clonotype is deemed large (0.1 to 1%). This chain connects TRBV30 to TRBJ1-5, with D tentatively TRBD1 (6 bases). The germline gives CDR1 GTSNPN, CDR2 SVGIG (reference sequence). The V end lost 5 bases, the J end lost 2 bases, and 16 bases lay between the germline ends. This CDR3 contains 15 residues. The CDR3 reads CAWATGSQGNQPQHF. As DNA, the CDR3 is TGTGCCTGGGCTACAGGGAGTCAGGGCAATCAGCCCCAGCATTTT.

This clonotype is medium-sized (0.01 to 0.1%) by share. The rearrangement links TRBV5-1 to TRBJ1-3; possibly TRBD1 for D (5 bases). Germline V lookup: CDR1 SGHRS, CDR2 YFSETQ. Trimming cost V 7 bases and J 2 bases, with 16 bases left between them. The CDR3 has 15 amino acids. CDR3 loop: CASRLQAVTGNTIYF. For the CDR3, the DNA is TGCGCCAGCCGTCTACAGGCTGTAACTGGAAACACCATATATTTT.

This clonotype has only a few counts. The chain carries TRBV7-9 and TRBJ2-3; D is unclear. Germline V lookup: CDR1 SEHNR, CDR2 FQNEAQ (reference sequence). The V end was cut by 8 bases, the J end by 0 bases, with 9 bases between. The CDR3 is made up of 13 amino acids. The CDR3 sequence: CASGPGSTDTQYF. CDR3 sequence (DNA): TGTGCCAGCGGCCCCGGCAGCACAGATACGCAGTATTTT. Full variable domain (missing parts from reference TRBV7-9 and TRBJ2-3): DTGVSQNPRHKITKRGQNVTFRCDPISEHNRLYWYRQTLGQGPEFLTYFQNEAQLEKSRLLSDRFSAERPKGSFSTLEIQRTEQGDSAMYLCASGPGSTDTQYFGPGTRLTVL.

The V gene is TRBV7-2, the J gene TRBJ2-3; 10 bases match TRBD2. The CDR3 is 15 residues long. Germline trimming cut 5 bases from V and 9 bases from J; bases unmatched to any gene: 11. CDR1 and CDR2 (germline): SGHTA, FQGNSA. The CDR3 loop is CASSELAGPGGTQYF. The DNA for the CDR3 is TGTGCCAGCAGCGAACTAGCGGGACCAGGAGGGACGCAGTATTTT. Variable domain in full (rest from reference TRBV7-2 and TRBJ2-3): GAGVSQSPSNKVTEKGKDVELRCDPISGHTALYWYRQSLGQGLEFLIYFQGNSAPDKSGLPSDRFSAERTGGSVSTLTIQRTQQEDSAVYLCASSELAGPGGTQYFGPGTRLTVL.

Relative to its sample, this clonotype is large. The CDR3 spells CASSFQDRGETQYF. CDR3 sequence (DNA): TGTGCCAGCAGCTTCCAGGACAGGGGGGAGACCCAGTACTTC. The chain carries TRBV11-2 and TRBJ2-5; 10 positions agree with TRBD1. V lost 3 bases, J lost 5 bases, and 3 bases stayed unmatched. Germline-derived CDR1 and CDR2 are SGHAT and FQNNGV. The CDR3 is made up of 14 amino acids.

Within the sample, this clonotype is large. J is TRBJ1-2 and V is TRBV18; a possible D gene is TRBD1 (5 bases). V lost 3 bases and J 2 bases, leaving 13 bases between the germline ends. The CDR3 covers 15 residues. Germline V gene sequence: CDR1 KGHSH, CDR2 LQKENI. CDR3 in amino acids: CASSPIPAGNYGYTF. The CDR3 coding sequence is TGTGCCAGCTCACCCATACCGGCAGGGAACTATGGCTACACCTTC.

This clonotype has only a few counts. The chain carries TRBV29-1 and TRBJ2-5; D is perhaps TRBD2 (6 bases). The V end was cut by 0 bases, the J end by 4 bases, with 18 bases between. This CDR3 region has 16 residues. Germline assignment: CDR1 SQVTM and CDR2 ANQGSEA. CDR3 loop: CSVEERGRYDGETQYF. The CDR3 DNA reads TGCAGCGTTGAAGAACGGGGGAGGTACGACGGAGAGACCCAGTACTTC.

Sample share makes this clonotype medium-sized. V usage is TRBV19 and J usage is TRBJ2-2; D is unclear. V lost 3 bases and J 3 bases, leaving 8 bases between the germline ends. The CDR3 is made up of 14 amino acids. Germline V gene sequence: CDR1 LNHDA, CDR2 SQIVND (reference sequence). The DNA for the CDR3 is TGTGCCAGTAGTATCGGGCCGTACACCGGGGAGCTGTTTTTT. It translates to CASSIGPYTGELFF.